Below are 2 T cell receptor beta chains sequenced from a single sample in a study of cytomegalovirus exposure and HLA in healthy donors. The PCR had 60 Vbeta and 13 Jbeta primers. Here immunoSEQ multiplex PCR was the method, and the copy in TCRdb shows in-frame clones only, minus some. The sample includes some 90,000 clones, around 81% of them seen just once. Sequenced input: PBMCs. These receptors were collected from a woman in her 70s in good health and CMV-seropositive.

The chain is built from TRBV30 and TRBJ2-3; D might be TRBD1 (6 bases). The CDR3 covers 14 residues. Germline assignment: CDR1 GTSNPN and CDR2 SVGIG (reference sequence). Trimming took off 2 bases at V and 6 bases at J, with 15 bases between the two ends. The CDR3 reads CAWSLQGNRDTQYF. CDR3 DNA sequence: TGTGCCTGGAGTTTACAGGGAAACAGGGATACGCAGTATTTT.

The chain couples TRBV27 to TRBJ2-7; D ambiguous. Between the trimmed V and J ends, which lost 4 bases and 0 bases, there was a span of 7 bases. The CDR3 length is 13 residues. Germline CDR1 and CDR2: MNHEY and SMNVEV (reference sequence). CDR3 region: CASSYGGSYEQYF. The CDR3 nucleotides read TGTGCCAGCAGTTATGGCGGCTCCTACGAGCAGTACTTC.